This T cell receptor (beta chain) was identified during a study of shared clonotypes between healthy human individuals (dated by TCRdb to 2020 to 2021). With regard to the full study: The cohort included three men and two women between 18 and 49 years of age. For each donor, CD4 naive and CD4 memory were each given three plates, CD8 naive was given two plates, and CD8 memory was given one plate. Blood TCR repertoires of a handful of healthy adults were deeply sequenced to estimate repertoire size and the extent of clonotype sharing between individuals. Each donor's leukapheresis produced roughly between about 0.85 and 10 billion PBMCs. Different laboratories and diverse techniques were used to prepare libraries and sequence TCR repertoires, to increase sequencing depth and limit assay-specific biases. Study-wide conclusions, independent of this receptor: Naive subsets generally had larger estimated clonotype richness than memory subsets. Because the study included a small number of donors, the genetic and exposure-history diversity represented was limited. Sampling was limited to blood, and TCR repertoires in tissue likely differ from TCR repertoires in blood. Incomplete sequencing was indicated by rarefaction of sorted-subset datasets, despite the large sequencing depth. Based on pairwise subsampling, the degree of clonotype sharing among donors was expected to be affected by sequencing depth. Higher generation probabilities were observed for clonotypes shared by all four sorted-subset donors than for non-shared clonotypes. When a few donors were compared, the shared fraction of clonotypes was about 5% for naive CD4, roughly 3.3% for naive CD8, 2.3% for memory CD4, and around 0.37% for memory CD8.

A note on this clone: Its antigen is still unknown. Base-call qualities are not available, and no considerably larger clone is one nucleotide away.

CD8 naive samples were obtained by positive selection for CCR7 among CD45RO-negative cells, yielding a CD45RA+CCR7+ population from which TemRA cells were excluded. Healthy HIV-negative adults with no recently reported acute infections or vaccinations were included as donors. All donors were Caucasian adults living in Nashville, Tennessee, USA. Blood was collected by leukapheresis, and PBMCs were isolated by Ficoll-Histopaque density gradient centrifugation and then cryopreserved in liquid nitrogen vapor phase. Purity and quantity of every magnetically sorted T cell population were checked by analytical flow cytometry. Each sorted fraction had its genomic DNA isolated and then quantified by UV absorbance on a Nanodrop 2000c. TCR CDR3 regions were amplified from genomic DNA by multiplex PCR using the deep immunoSEQ assay. Genomic DNA extracted from each cell subset was distributed evenly over all wells of several immunoSEQ 96-well plates, and each plate served as one replicate. For sorted subsets, each replicate PCR was loaded with 200 ng genomic DNA, equivalent to 25,000 to 30,000 T cell genomes. Purified libraries were measured with a Qubit 3.0 fluorometer, size-checked on a Bioanalyzer 2100, and measured again with the KAPA Library Quantification kit. Every immunoSEQ 96-well plate was sequenced on a separate single-read 150-cycle Illumina NextSeq 550 flow cell. From the authors' description of their analysis: The immunoSEQ output contained only junctional sequences without quality scores, so filtering could not match that applied to full-length reads. Sequences were annotated with PyIR, a Python wrapper for IgBLAST v1.9, using IMGT germline references to assign V/J genes and CDR3. Reads were removed for weak V/J assignments (E-value above 1e-6), missing CDR3, stop codons, out-of-frame junctions, or ambiguous translated residues. A V3J clonotype was defined by an identical inferred V gene, J gene, and CDR3 amino acid sequence. Percentage overlap between repertoires was computed as shared unique clonotypes divided by the size of the smaller repertoire. RTK rarefaction, the Chao1 estimator, and Recon v2.1 estimates of unobserved clonotypes were used to assess repertoire richness. For all TCRbeta clonotypes obtained by the gDNA method from four donors, generation probabilities were computed with OLGA. In TCRdb, the immuneACCESS table is reduced to in-frame sequences with V and J assigned. These tables do not hold every clone; where another copy was compared, an unresolved V gene accounts for under half, and the others remain unexplained. V and J calls and clone size come straight from that table; D and trimming were deduced from the DNA. Counted in this sample were 800,000 or so clones; around 96% of them appeared once. In total, the top ten clones hold about 0.25% of the sample.

This TCR derives from a man aged 25-45 years in good health. The sequencing sample was made of naive CD8+ T cells sorted from blood. Taken with the paper, the label for cell subset or site translates to: CD45RA+CCR7+.

The DNA is TGTGCCAGCAGCGCCCCCTCGGGCCGAGCTAATGAAAAACTGTTTTTT. This codes for CASSAPSGRANEKLFF. This chain is built from TRBV9 and TRBJ1-4; no confident D gene assignment can be made. CDR1 and CDR2 are drawn from the germline V gene: SGDLS, YYNGEE. The CDR3 covers 16 residues, taking in both the cysteine and the phenylalanine. Only the CDR3 region is kept as DNA, spanning 48 bases read in frame from base 1. Relative to germline, V is 3 bases shorter and J is 3 bases shorter, with 15 bases between their ends. Reference TRBV9 and TRBJ1-4 genes cover what lies past the CDR3, so the full variable domain is DSGVTQTPKHLITATGQRVTLRCSPRSGDLSVYWYQQSLDQGLQFLIQYYNGEERAKGNILERFSAQQFPDLHSELNLSSLELGDSALYFCASSAPSGRANEKLFFGSGTQLSVL.